The source of this TCR beta chain is a study of blood T cell repertoires in COVID-19. Across the study: In each case, the material was cDNA or gDNA derived from T cells, B-cell-depleted T cells, or PBMCs.

Germline values: CDR1 LGHDT, CDR2 YNNKEL (reference sequence). Trimming pared 0 bases from V and 8 bases from J, leaving 13 bases between. This CDR3 region has 14 residues. As originally analysed: Estimation of nucleated cell counts was performed using reference gene primer amplification. Sequencing was performed with immunoSEQ multiplex PCR; in TCRdb, only in-frame clones are kept and a portion is missing. For V, J and clone size, that table is used; D and trimming come from the DNA. The sample records 110,000 to 150,000 clones, over 70% being singletons. This chain connects TRBV3-1 (or the pseudogene TRBV3-2) to TRBJ1-2; possibly TRBD1 for D (6 bases). The origin of this receptor is a man aged 50 to 60 with active or convalescent COVID-19. The sequencing input was peripheral blood. CDR3 protein: CASSQEDRLSGYTF. Here the CDR3 DNA reads TGTGCCAGCAGCCAAGAAGACAGGTTGAGCGGCTACACCTTC.